A single sample is the source of the 12 T cell receptor beta chains below, sequenced in a study of cytomegalovirus exposure and HLA in healthy donors. Both 60 Vbeta primers and 13 Jbeta primers went into the PCR. Clones were sequenced by immunoSEQ multiplex PCR, and TCRdb holds only the in-frame ones, with some missing. The table lists around 140,000 clones, nearly 90% of them singletons. The specimen sequenced was PBMCs. Receptors were obtained from a woman in her forties in good health and CMV-seronegative.

The chain combines TRBV5-1 with TRBJ1-1, with TRBD1 identical over 9 bases. The germline gives CDR1 SGHRS, CDR2 YFSETQ. The CDR3 is made up of 15 amino acids. Trimming at V came to 0 bases and at J to 5 bases, leaving 5 bases not matched to a gene. The CDR3, as DNA: TGCGCCAGCAGCTTGGGACAGGGGGGAAGGACTGAAGCTTTCTTT. Translated: CASSLGQGGRTEAFF.

The chain combines TRBV5-1 with TRBJ2-3; 8 positions agree with TRBD1. Germline assignment: CDR1 SGHRS and CDR2 YFSETQ. V trimming: 7 bases; J trimming: 0 bases; junction bases outside the gene matches: 1. This CDR3 is 13 amino acids long. CDR3 residues: CASGDRSTDTQYF. The CDR3 DNA sequence: TGCGCCAGCGGGGACAGGAGCACAGATACGCAGTATTTT.

The rearrangement links TRBV7-9 to TRBJ1-3; D gene uncertain. V dropped 6 bases and J dropped 1 base, with 7 bases sitting between them. The CDR3 covers 13 residues. Germline V gene sequence: CDR1 SEHNR, CDR2 FQNEAQ (reference sequence). The CDR3 DNA sequence: TGTGCCAGCAGAACTGAATCTGGAAACACCATATATTTT. It translates to CASRTESGNTIYF.

This clone was seen a single time. This chain uses TRBV5-4 with TRBJ2-1; D perhaps matches TRBD1 (6 bases). The V and J ends lost 4 bases and 5 bases respectively, with 19 bases between them. This CDR3 is 16 amino acids long. Germline-derived CDR1 and CDR2 are SGHNT and YYREEE (reference sequence). The CDR3 DNA is TGTGCCAGCAGCCGGGGCCGGGACATAGAAAACAATGAGCAGTTCTTC. It specifies CASSRGRDIENNEQFF.

V and J are TRBV7-9 and TRBJ2-1, with D possibly being TRBD2 (6 bases). Germline CDR1 is SEHNR and CDR2 is FQNEAQ (reference sequence). CDR3 length: 13 residues. The V end was cut by 5 bases, the J end by 2 bases, with 7 bases between. The CDR3 bases are TGTGCCAGCAGCGCGGGGACCTACAATGAGCAGTTCTTC. It yields the protein CASSAGTYNEQFF.

The V and J genes are TRBV11-3 and TRBJ2-1; 9 bases fit TRBD2. Germline trimming cut 5 bases from V and 7 bases from J; bases unmatched to any gene: 9. This CDR3 has 15 amino acids. Germline CDR1 reads SGHNT; CDR2 reads YENEEA. CDR3 sequence: CASSPLSGSLNEQFF. In DNA form, the CDR3 reads TGTGCCAGCAGCCCGCTTAGCGGGAGTCTTAATGAGCAGTTCTTC.

The V gene is TRBV6-1, the J gene TRBJ1-5; TRBD1 agrees at 10 bases. Germline CDR1 and CDR2: MNHNS and SASEGT. The CDR3 is 15 amino acids. V gave up 0 bases and J gave up 10 bases; unmatched junction bases: 6. CDR3 DNA: TGTGCCAGCAGTGAAGCCCGGGACAGGGGCGTTCCCCAGCATTTT. The encoded protein is CASSEARDRGVPQHF.

The V and J genes are TRBV19 and TRBJ2-7, with 12 nucleotides matching TRBD1. CDR1 LNHDA and CDR2 SQIVND come from the germline V gene (reference sequence). CDR3 length: 15 residues. The V segment lost 6 bases and the J segment 4 bases; nucleotides outside the gene matches: 7. CDR3 in DNA: TGTGCCAGTAGCCAGGGACAGGGGGCGCTTTACGAGCAGTACTTC. Translating gives CASSQGQGALYEQYF.

This chain connects TRBV7-9 to TRBJ2-2; D may be TRBD1 (5 bases). Germline V gene data show CDR1 as SEHNR and CDR2 as FQNEAQ (reference sequence). Trimming removed 3 bases at V and 5 bases at J, with 7 bases between. The CDR3 has 13 residues. CDR3 bases: TGTGCCAGCAGCTTTCCAGGGACCGGGGAGCTGTTTTTT. Translating gives CASSFPGTGELFF.

The rearrangement joins TRBV19 to TRBJ1-1; D possibly corresponds to TRBD1 (6 bases). The CDR3 spans 14 residues. Germline CDR1 LNHDA, CDR2 SQIVND (reference sequence). V gave up 3 bases and J gave up 3 bases, with 11 bases separating them. The CDR3 DNA is TGTGCCAGTAGTATCTCAGGGGTAGACACTGAAGCTTTCTTT. Amino acid sequence: CASSISGVDTEAFF.

The rearrangement joins TRBV5-1 to TRBJ2-3; possibly TRBD2 for D (5 bases). Germline values: CDR1 SGHRS, CDR2 YFSETQ. The length of the CDR3 is 16 residues. Trimming pared 0 bases from V and 3 bases from J, leaving 14 bases between. CDR3 nucleotides: TGCGCCAGCAGCTTGGTTATCCCCGGGGTAACAGATACGCAGTATTTT. Its translation: CASSLVIPGVTDTQYF.

In this sample, this clone turned up once. The chain joins TRBV7-9 to TRBJ2-3; TRBD1 matches at 10 bases. The CDR3 runs to 17 residues. Germline assignment: CDR1 SEHNR and CDR2 FQNEAQ (reference sequence). After removal of 3 bases from V and 1 base from J, the junction contained 7 bases not matched to a gene. The CDR3 bases are TGTGCCAGCAGCTTGGGACAGGGGAGAGGTGGCACAGATACGCAGTATTTT. Translation gives CASSLGQGRGGTDTQYF.